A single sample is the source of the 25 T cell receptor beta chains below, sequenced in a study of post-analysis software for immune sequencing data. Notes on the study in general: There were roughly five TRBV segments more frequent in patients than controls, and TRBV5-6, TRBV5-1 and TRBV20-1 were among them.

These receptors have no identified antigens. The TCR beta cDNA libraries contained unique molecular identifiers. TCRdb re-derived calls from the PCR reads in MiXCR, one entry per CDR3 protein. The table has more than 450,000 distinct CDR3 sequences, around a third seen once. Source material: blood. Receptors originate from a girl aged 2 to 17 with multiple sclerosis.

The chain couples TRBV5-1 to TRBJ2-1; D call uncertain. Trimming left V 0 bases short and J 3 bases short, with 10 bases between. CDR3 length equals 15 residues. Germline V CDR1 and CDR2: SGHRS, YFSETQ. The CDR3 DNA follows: TGCGCCAGCAGCTTGGATTCCTCAAACTACAATGAGCAGTTCTTC. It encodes CASSLDSSNYNEQFF.

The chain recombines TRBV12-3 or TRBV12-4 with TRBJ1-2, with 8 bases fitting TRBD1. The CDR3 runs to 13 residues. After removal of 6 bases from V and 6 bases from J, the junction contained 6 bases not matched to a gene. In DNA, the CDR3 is TGTGCCAGCAGAGGACAGGGCTGGGATGGCTACACCTTC. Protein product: CASRGQGWDGYTF.

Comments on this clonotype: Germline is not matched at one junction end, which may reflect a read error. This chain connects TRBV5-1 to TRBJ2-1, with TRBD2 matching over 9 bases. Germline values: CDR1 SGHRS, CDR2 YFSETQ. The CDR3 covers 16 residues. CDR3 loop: CASSPRLAETYNGQFF. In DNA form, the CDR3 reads TGCGCCAGCAGCCCACGACTAGCGGAGACCTACAATGGGCAGTTCTTC.

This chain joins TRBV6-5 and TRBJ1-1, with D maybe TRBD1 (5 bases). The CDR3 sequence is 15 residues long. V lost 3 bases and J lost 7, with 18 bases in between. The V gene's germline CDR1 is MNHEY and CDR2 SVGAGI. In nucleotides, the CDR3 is TGTGCCAGCAGTTATAGGGGCAGGGCAATGCTTGAAGCTTTCTTT. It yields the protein CASSYRGRAMLEAFF.

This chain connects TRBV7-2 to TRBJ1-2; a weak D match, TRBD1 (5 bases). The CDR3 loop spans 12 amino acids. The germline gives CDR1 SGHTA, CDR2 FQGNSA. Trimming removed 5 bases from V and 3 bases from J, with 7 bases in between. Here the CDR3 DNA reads TGTGCCAGCAGCCGGGACCACTATGGCTACACCTTC. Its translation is CASSRDHYGYTF. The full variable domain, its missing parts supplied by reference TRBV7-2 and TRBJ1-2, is GAGVSQSPSNKVTEKGKDVELRCDPISGHTALYWYRQSLGQGLEFLIYFQGNSAPDKSGLPSDRFSAERTGGSVSTLTIQRTQQEDSAVYLCASSRDHYGYTFGSGTRLTVV.

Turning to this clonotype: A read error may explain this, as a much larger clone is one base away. The CDR3 region is CATSDERGKTQYF. The CDR3 coding sequence is TGTGCCACCAGTGATGAAAGGGGGAAGACCCAGTACTTC. The chain uses TRBV24-1 and TRBJ2-5; perhaps TRBD1 as D (6 bases). V was shortened by 3 bases and J by 6 bases, with 10 bases between the two germline ends. The V gene's germline CDR1 is KGHDR and CDR2 SFDVKD. This CDR3 is built from 13 residues.

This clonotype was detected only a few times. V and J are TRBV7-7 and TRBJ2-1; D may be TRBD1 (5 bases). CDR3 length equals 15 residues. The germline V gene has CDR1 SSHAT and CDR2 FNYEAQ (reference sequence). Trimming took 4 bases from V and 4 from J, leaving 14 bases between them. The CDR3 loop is CASSSSNSGYNEQFF. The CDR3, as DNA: TGTGCCAGCAGCTCTTCAAATTCAGGGTACAATGAGCAGTTCTTC.

For the CDR3, the DNA is TGTGCCAGCAGCTTTAGCAGGGCTTACACAGATACGCAGTATTTT. It is translated as CASSFSRAYTDTQYF. This chain connects TRBV11-2 to TRBJ2-3, with D possibly TRBD1 on 5 matching bases. The CDR3 length is 15 residues. The V gene lost 3 bases and the J gene lost 2 bases, with 12 bases spanning the gap. Germline V gene data show CDR1 as SGHAT and CDR2 as FQNNGV.

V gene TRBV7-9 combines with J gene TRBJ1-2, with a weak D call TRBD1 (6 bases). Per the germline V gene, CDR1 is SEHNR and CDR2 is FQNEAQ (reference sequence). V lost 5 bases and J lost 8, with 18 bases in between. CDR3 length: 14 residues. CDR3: CASSPRDGGPGYTF. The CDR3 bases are TGTGCCAGCAGCCCTCGGGACGGGGGCCCGGGCTACACCTTC.

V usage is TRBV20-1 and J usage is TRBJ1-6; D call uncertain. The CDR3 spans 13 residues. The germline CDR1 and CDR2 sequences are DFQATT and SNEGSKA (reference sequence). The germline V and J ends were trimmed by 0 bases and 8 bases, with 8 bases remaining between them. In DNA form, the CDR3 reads TGCAGTGCTAGAGATTTTGTGGATTCACCCCTCCACTTT. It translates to CSARDFVDSPLHF.

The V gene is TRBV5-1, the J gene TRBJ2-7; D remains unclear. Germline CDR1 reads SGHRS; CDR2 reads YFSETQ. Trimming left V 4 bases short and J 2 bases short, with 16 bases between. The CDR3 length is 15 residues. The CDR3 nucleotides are TGCGCCAGCAGCGAGCACCCGTCGGTAACCTACGAGCAGTACTTC. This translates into CASSEHPSVTYEQYF.

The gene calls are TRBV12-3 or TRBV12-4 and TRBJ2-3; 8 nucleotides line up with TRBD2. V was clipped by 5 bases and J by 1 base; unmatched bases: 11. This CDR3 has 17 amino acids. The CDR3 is CASSAPGGYSGTDTQYF. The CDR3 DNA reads TGTGCCAGCAGTGCACCGGGGGGGTACTCCGGCACAGATACGCAGTATTTT.

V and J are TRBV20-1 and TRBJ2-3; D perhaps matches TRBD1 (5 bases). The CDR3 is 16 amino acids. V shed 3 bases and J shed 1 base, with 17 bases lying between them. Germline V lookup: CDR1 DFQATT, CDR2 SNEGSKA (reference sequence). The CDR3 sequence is CSASPGNFRGTDTQYF. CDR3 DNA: TGCAGTGCTAGCCCAGGGAACTTTCGGGGCACAGATACGCAGTATTTT.

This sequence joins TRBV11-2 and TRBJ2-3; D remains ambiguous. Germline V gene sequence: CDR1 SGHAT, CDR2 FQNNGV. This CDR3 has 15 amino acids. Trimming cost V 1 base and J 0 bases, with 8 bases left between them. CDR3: CASSLVVTSTDTQYF. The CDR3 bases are TGTGCCAGCAGCTTAGTAGTTACTAGCACAGATACGCAGTATTTT.

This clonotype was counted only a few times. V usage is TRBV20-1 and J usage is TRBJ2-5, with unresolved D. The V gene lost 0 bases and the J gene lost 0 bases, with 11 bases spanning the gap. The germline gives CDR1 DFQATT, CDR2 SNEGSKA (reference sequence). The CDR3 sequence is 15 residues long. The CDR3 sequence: CSARDWSEHQETQYF. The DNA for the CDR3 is TGCAGTGCTAGAGATTGGAGCGAGCACCAAGAGACCCAGTACTTC.

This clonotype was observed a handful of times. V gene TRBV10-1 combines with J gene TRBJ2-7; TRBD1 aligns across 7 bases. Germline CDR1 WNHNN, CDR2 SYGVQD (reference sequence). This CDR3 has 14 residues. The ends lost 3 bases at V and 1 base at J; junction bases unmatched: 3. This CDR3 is CASSDGQASYEQYF. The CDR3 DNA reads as TGCGCCAGCAGTGACGGACAGGCATCCTACGAGCAGTACTTC.

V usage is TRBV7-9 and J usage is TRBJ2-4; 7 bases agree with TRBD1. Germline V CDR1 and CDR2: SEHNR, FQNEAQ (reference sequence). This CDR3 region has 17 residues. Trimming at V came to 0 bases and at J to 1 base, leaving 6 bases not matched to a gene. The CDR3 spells CASSLALGTVAKNIQYF. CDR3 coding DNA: TGTGCCAGCAGCTTAGCGCTGGGGACAGTTGCCAAAAACATTCAGTACTTC.

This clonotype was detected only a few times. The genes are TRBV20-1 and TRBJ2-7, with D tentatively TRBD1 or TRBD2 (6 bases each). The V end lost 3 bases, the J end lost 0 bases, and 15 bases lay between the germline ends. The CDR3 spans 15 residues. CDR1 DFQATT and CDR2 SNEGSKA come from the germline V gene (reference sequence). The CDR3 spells CSARREGGLSYEQYF. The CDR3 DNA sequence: TGCAGTGCTAGGCGTGAAGGGGGGCTCTCCTACGAGCAGTACTTC.

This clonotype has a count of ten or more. CDR3 nucleotides: TGTGCCACCAGCAGAAGTCTCACCTCCGAGCAGTACTTC. Protein: CATSRSLTSEQYF. This chain connects TRBV15 to TRBJ2-7; D unresolved. CDR3 length: 13 amino acids. The ends were cut back, 2 bases at V and 6 bases at J, with 11 bases in the middle. Germline V lookup: CDR1 LNHNV, CDR2 YYDKDF (reference sequence).

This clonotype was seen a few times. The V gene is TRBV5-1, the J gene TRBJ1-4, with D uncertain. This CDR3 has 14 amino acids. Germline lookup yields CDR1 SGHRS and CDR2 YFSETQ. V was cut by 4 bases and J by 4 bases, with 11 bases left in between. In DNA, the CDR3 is TGCGCCAGCAGCCCGTGGGAGGTTAATGAAAAACTGTTTTTT. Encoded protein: CASSPWEVNEKLFF.

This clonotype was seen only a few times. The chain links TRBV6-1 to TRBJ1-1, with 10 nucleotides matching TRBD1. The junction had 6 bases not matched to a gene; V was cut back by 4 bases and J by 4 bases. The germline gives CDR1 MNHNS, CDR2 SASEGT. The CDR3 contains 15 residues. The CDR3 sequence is CASSAGTGAGTEAFF. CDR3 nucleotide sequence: TGTGCCAGCAGTGCCGGGACAGGGGCCGGCACTGAAGCTTTCTTT.

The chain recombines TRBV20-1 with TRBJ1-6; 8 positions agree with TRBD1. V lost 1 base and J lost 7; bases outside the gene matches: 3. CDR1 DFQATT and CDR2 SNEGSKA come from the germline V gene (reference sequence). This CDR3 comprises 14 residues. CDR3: CSARAGTGNSPLHF. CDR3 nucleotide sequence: TGCAGTGCTAGAGCTGGGACAGGCAATTCACCCCTCCACTTT.

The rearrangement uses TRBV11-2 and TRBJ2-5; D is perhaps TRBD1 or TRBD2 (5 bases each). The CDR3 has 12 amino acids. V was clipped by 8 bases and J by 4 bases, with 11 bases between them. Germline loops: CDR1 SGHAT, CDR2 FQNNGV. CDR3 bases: TGTGCCAGCCAAGGTGGGGGAGAGACCCAGTACTTC. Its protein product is CASQGGGETQYF.

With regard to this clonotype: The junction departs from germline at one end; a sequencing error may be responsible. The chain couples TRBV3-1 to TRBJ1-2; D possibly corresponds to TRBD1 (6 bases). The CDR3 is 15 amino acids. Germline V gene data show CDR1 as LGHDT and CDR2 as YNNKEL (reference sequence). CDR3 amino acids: CASSQGYRDDYGYTF. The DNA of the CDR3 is TGTGCCAGCAGCCAAGGTTACAGGGATGACTATGGTTACACCTTC.

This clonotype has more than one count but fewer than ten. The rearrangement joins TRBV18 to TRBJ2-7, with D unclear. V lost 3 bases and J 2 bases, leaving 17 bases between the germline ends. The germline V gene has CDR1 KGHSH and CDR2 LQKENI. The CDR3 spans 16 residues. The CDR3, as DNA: TGTGCCAGCTCACCCTTGGGTCCCTATAATCCCTACGAGCAGTACTTC. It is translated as CASSPLGPYNPYEQYF.